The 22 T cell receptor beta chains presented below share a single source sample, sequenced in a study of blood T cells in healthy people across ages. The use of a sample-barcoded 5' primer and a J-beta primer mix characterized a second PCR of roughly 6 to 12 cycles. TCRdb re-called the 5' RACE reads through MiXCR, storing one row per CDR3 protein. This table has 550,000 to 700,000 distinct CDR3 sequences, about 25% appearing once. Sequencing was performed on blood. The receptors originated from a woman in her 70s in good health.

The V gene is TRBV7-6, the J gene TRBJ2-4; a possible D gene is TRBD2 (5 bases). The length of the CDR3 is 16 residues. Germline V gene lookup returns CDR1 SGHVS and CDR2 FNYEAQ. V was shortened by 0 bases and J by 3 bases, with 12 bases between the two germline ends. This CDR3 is CASSLAPRGSKNIQYF. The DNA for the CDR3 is TGTGCCAGCAGCTTAGCCCCCCGGGGAAGCAAAAACATTCAGTACTTC.

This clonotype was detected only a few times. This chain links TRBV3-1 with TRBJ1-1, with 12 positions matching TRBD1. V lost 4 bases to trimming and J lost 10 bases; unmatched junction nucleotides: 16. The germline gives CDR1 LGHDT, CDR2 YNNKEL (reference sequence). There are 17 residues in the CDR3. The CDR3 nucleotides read TGTGCCAGCAGCCCACGCTTCCCCGGGACAGGGGGCGTTATAGCTTTCTTT. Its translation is CASSPRFPGTGGVIAFF.

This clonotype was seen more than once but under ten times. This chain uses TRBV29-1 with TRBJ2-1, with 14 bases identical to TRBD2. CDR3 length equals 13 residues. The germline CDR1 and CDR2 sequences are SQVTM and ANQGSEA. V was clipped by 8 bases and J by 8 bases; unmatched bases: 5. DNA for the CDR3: TGCAGCTTCGGGACTAGCGGGGGTGATGAGCAGTTCTTC. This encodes CSFGTSGGDEQFF.

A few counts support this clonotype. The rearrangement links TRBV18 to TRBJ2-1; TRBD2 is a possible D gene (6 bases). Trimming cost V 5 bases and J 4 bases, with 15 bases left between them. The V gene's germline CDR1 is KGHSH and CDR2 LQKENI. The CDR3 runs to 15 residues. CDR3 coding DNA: TGTGCCAGCTCAGTCCTGACGGCGGGGTACAATGAGCAGTTCTTC. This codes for CASSVLTAGYNEQFF.

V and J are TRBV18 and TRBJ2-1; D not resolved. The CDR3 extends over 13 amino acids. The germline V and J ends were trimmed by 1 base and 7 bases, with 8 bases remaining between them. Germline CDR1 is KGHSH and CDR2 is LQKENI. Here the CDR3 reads CASSPLNGNEQFF. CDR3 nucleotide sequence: TGTGCCAGCTCACCACTGAACGGGAATGAGCAGTTCTTC.

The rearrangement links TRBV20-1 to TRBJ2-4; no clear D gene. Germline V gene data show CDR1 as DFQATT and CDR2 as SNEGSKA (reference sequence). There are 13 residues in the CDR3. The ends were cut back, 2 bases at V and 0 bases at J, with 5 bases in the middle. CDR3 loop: CSARSQAKNIQYF. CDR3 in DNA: TGCAGTGCTAGAAGCCAAGCCAAAAACATTCAGTACTTC.

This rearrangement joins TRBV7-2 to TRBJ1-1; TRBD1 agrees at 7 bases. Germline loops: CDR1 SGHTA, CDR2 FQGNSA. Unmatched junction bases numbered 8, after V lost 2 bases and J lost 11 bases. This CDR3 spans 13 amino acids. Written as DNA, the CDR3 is TGTGCCAGCAGCTTATTGCGGACAGGAGAGGCTTTCTTT. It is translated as CASSLLRTGEAFF.

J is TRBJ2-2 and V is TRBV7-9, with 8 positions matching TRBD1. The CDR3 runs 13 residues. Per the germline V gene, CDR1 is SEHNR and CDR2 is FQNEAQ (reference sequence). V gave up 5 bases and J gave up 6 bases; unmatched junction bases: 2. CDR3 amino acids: CASSPDRAGELFF. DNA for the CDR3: TGTGCCAGCAGCCCGGACAGGGCCGGGGAGCTGTTTTTT.

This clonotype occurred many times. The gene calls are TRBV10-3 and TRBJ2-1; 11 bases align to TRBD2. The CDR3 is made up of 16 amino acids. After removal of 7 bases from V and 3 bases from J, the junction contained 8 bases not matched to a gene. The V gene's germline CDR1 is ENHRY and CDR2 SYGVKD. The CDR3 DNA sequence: TGTGCCATCACCCGGACTAGCGGGTTGAACTACAATGAGCAGTTCTTC. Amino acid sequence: CAITRTSGLNYNEQFF.

CDR3 sequence (DNA): TGTGCCAGCAGTCCACATGGCGTTGAAGCCCAGCATTTT. Protein sequence: CASSPHGVEAQHF. V and J are TRBV25-1 and TRBJ1-5; unclear D gene. V dropped 5 bases and J dropped 11 bases, with 16 bases sitting between them. CDR3 size: 13 residues. The V gene's germline CDR1 is MGHDK and CDR2 SYGVNS.

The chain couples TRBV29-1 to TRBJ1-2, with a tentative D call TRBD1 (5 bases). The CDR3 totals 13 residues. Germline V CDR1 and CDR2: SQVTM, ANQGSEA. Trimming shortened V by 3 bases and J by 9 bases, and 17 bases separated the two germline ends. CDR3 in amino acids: CSVEQGQGRSYTF. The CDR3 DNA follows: TGCAGCGTTGAGCAGGGCCAGGGACGAAGCTACACCTTC.

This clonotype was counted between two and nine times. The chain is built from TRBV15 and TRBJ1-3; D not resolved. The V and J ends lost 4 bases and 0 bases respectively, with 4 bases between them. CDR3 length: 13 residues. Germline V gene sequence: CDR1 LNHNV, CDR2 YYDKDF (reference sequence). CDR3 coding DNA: TGTGCCACCAGCATCTACTCTGGAAACACCATATATTTT. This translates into CATSIYSGNTIYF. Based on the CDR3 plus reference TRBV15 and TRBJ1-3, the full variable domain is DAMVIQNPRYQVTQFGKPVTLSCSQTLNHNVMYWYQQKSSQAPKLLFHYYDKDFNNEADTPDNFQSRRPNTSFCFLDIRSPGLGDTAMYLCATSIYSGNTIYFGEGSWLTVV.

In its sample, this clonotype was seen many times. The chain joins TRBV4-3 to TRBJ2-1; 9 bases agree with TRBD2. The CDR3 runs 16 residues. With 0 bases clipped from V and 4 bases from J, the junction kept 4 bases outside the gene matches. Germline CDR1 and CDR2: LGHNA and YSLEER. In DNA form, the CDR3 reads TGCGCCAGCAGCCAAGAGGGGACTAGCCTATACAATGAGCAGTTCTTC. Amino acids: CASSQEGTSLYNEQFF.

This chain's CDR3 is CSAVQIRGNTEAFF. CDR3 DNA: TGCAGTGCCGTTCAGATAAGGGGCAACACTGAAGCTTTCTTT. The rearrangement uses TRBV20-1 and TRBJ1-1; D may be TRBD1 (5 bases). CDR1 is DFQATT, CDR2 SNEGSKA, per germline (reference sequence). Deletions cut 6 bases from V and 2 bases from J, with 16 bases between. The CDR3 extends over 14 amino acids.

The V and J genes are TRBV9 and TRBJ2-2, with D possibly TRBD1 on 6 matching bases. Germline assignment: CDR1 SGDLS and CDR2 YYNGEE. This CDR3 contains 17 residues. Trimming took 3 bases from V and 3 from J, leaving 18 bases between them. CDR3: CASSAPTGSFYTGELFF. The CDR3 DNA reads TGTGCCAGCAGCGCCCCAACAGGGTCCTTTTACACCGGGGAGCTGTTTTTT.

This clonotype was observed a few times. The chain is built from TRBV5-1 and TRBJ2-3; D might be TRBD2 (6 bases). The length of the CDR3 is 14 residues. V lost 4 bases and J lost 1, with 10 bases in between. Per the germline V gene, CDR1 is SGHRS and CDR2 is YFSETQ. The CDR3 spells CASSGSGGTDTQYF. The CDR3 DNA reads TGCGCCAGCAGCGGGTCGGGGGGCACAGATACGCAGTATTTT.

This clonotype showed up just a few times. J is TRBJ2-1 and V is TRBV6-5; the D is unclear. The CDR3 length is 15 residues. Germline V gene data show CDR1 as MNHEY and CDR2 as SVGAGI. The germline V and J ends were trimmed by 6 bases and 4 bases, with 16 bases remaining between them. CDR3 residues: CASSSSRALYNEQFF. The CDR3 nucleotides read TGTGCCAGCAGCTCAAGTCGGGCCCTTTACAATGAGCAGTTCTTC.

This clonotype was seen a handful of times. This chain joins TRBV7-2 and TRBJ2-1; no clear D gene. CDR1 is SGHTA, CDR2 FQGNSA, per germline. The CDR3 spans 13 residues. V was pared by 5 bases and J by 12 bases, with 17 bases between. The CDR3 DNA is TGTGCCAGCAGCCAGTCGGCGGCGGTCGGGCAGTTCTTC. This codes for CASSQSAAVGQFF.

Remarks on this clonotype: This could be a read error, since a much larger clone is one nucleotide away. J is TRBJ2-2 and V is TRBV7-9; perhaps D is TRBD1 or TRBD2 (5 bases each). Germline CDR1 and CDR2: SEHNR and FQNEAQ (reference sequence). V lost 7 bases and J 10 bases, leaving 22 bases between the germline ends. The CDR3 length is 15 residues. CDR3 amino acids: CASNSGWSGPEELFF. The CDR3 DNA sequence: TGTGCCAGCAACTCGGGATGGTCGGGACCGGAGGAGCTGTTTTTT.

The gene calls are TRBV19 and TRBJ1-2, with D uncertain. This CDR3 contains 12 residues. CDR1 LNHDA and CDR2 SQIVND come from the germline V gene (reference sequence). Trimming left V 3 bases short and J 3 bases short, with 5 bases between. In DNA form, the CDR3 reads TGTGCCAGTAGTATCTGGTACTATGGCTACACCTTC. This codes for CASSIWYYGYTF.

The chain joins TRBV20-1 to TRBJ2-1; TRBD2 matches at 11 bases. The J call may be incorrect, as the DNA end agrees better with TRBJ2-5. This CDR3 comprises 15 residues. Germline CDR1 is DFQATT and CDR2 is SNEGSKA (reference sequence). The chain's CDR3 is CSARDRRLAGETQYF. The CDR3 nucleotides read TGCAGTGCTAGAGATAGGAGACTAGCGGGGGAGACCCAGTACTTC.

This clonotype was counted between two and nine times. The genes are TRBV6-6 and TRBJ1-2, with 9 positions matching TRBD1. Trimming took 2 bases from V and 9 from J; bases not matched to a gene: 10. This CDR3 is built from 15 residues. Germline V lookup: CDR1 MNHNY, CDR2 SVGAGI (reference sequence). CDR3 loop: CASSYLTRDRDSYTF. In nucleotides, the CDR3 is TGTGCCAGCAGTTACCTTACCCGGGACAGGGATAGCTACACCTTC.